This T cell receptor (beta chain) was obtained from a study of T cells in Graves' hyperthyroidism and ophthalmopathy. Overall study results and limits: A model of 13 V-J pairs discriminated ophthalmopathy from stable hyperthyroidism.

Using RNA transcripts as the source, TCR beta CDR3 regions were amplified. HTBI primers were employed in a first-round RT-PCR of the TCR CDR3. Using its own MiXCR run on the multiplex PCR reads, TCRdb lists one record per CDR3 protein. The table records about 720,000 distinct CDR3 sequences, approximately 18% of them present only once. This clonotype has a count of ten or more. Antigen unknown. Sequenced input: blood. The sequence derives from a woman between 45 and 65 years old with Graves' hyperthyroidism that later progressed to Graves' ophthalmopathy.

The CDR3 reads CASSLISYNSPLHF. The DNA for the CDR3 is TGTGCCAGCAGTCTCATAAGCTATAATTCACCCCTCCACTTT. This chain links TRBV7-2 with TRBJ1-6; D call uncertain. In germline, CDR1 is SGHTA, CDR2 FQGNSA. The CDR3 covers 14 residues. V was shortened by 6 bases and J by 3 bases, with 9 bases between the two germline ends.